This passage covers 8 T cell receptor beta chains from one sample sequenced in a study of T cell responses to AZD1222 COVID-19 vaccine. Only in-frame clones appear in the TCRdb table, and some are missing; sequencing was by immunoSEQ multiplex PCR. The data hold around 120,000 clones, with approximately 94% observed a single time. Here the sequenced sample was peripheral blood, taken 28 days after the second AZD1222 dose. These receptor sequences come from an adult who received the AZD1222 COVID-19 vaccine.

Comments on this clone: The sample carries other DNA sequences with the same CDR3. V usage is TRBV10-2 and J usage is TRBJ1-1; TRBD1 agrees at 8 bases. The CDR3 length is 13 residues. Germline CDR1 reads WSHSY; CDR2 reads SAAADI. Unmatched junction bases numbered 1, after V lost 3 bases and J lost 4 bases. CDR3 region: CASSETGGTEAFF. The CDR3 DNA follows: TGCGCCAGCAGTGAAACAGGGGGCACTGAAGCTTTCTTT.

The V and J genes are TRBV12-3 or TRBV12-4 and TRBJ2-2, with D uncertain. This CDR3 has 12 amino acids. Trimming pared 3 bases from V and 6 bases from J, leaving 5 bases between. Written as DNA, the CDR3 is TGTGCCAGCAGTTTCTTTCCCGGGGAGCTGTTTTTT. Protein sequence: CASSFFPGELFF.

The chain employs TRBV7-2 and TRBJ2-5; D could derive from TRBD1 or TRBD2 (5 bases each). Germline V CDR1 and CDR2: SGHTA, FQGNSA. This CDR3 contains 17 residues. Trimming cost V 5 bases and J 4 bases, with 23 bases left between them. In nucleotides, the CDR3 is TGTGCCAGCAGCGTGGGGACCCACGGCTTAACGGGAGAGACCCAGTACTTC. It translates to CASSVGTHGLTGETQYF. Drawing the rest from reference TRBV7-2 and TRBJ2-5, the complete variable domain is GAGVSQSPSNKVTEKGKDVELRCDPISGHTALYWYRQSLGQGLEFLIYFQGNSAPDKSGLPSDRFSAERTGGSVSTLTIQRTQQEDSAVYLCASSVGTHGLTGETQYFGPGTRLLVL.

The genes are TRBV7-2 and TRBJ1-6, with a possible D match to TRBD1 (6 bases). CDR3 length: 14 residues. V was pared by 5 bases and J by 6 bases, with 11 bases between. CDR1 and CDR2 (germline): SGHTA, FQGNSA. CDR3 protein: CASSNREANSPLHF. The CDR3 coding sequence is TGTGCCAGCAGCAACAGGGAGGCTAATTCACCCCTCCACTTT.

This clone was seen once. This chain connects TRBV5-1 to TRBJ2-7, with 9 bases that match TRBD1. The V gene end was trimmed by 4 bases and the J gene end by 3 bases; junction bases not matched to a gene: 5. CDR1 SGHRS and CDR2 YFSETQ come from the germline V gene. The CDR3 is 14 residues long. In DNA form, the CDR3 reads TGCGCCAGCAGCCCGGGACAGGGACTCTACGAGCAGTACTTC. Protein: CASSPGQGLYEQYF.

The chain combines TRBV6-5 with TRBJ1-6; D is undetermined. The V and J ends lost 5 bases and 7 bases respectively, with 12 bases between them. The CDR3 runs to 14 residues. Germline V CDR1 and CDR2: MNHEY, SVGAGI. The CDR3 spells CASSPGLGNSPLHF. The CDR3 nucleotides are TGTGCCAGCAGTCCCGGGTTGGGAAATTCACCCCTCCACTTT.

This clone was seen more than once but under ten times. The chain employs TRBV6-5 and TRBJ2-7; TRBD2 matches at 9 bases. Germline assignment: CDR1 MNHEY and CDR2 SVGAGI. The CDR3 sequence is 15 residues long. J lost 4 bases, V lost 2 bases, and 6 bases had no gene match. DNA for the CDR3: TGTGCCAGCAGTTACCAGCTCCTAGCGGGGTACGAGCAGTACTTC. The encoded protein is CASSYQLLAGYEQYF.

This clone was counted once. The gene calls are TRBV7-9 and TRBJ1-1; TRBD1 might be the D (5 bases). Per germline, CDR1 SEHNR and CDR2 FQNEAQ (reference sequence). Trimming took off 2 bases at V and 3 bases at J, with 10 bases between the two ends. The CDR3 runs 14 residues. CDR3 protein: CASSLIPGDTEAFF. CDR3 nucleotides: TGTGCCAGCAGCTTAATTCCGGGGGACACTGAAGCTTTCTTT.